The clone carrying this T cell receptor (beta chain) was observed at least ten times. Its specificity is not known. These data are taken from a study of T cells in Graves' hyperthyroidism and ophthalmopathy. Study outcomes and limitations: Among clonotypes expanded in thyroid above 0.001, most were also found in blood.

The study included ophthalmopathy patients with Clinical Activity Score at least 3, NOSPECS grade at least 4 and duration under 3 months. What was amplified from RNA transcripts were TCR beta CDR3 regions. The HTBI primer set drove a first-round RT-PCR of the TCR CDR3. In TCRdb, the multiplex PCR reads were re-called with MiXCR into one record per CDR3 protein. The sample lists approximately 300,000 distinct CDR3 sequences, about 17% occurring once. This TCR derives from a woman between 55 and 75 years old with Graves' ophthalmopathy. The sequenced sample consisted of blood.

The CDR3 reads CASSRQGDYGYTF. The CDR3 DNA is TGCGCCAGCAGCCGACAGGGTGACTATGGCTACACCTTC. The V and J genes are TRBV5-1 and TRBJ1-2, with TRBD1 matching over 7 bases. CDR3 size: 13 residues. Germline V gene lookup returns CDR1 SGHRS and CDR2 YFSETQ. V was clipped by 4 bases and J by 3 bases; unmatched bases: 3. Filled out from reference TRBV5-1 and TRBJ1-2, the complete variable domain reads KAGVTQTPRYLIKTRGQQVTLSCSPISGHRSVSWYQQTPGQGLQFLFEYFSETQRNKGNFPGRFSGRQFSNSRSEMNVSTLELGDSALYLCASSRQGDYGYTFGSGTRLTVV.